This TCR beta chain appears in the sequencing data of a study of T cells in Graves' hyperthyroidism and ophthalmopathy. At the level of the study: Staff took peripheral blood when the initial diagnosis was made, before any treatment began.

CDR1 and CDR2 (germline): LNHNV, YYDKDF (reference sequence). This CDR3 is 14 amino acids long. Trimming left V 0 bases short and J 8 bases short, with 10 bases between. Study outcomes and limitations: Ophthalmopathy onset followed model prediction by a median roughly 6.5 months.

TCR beta CDR3 regions were amplified from RNA. An initial round of RT-PCR targeting the TCR CDR3 relied on the HTBI primer set. TCRdb re-called the multiplex PCR reads through MiXCR, storing one row per CDR3 protein. The sample gives approximately 640,000 distinct CDR3 sequences, 15% to 20% of which show up once; about 16% is in the top ten. This clonotype turned up a few times. Its matching antigen is unknown. The receptor was isolated from a man in his fifties with Graves' hyperthyroidism. The sequenced sample was blood. This rearrangement joins TRBV15 to TRBJ1-4; D gene unclear. The CDR3 nucleotides are TGTGCCACCAGCAGAGATCAAGTCAAAGAAAAACTGTTTTTT. This sequence encodes CATSRDQVKEKLFF. The full variable domain, rest sourced from reference TRBV15 and TRBJ1-4, is DAMVIQNPRYQVTQFGKPVTLSCSQTLNHNVMYWYQQKSSQAPKLLFHYYDKDFNNEADTPDNFQSRRPNTSFCFLDIRSPGLGDTAMYLCATSRDQVKEKLFFGSGTQLSVL.